The clone carrying this T cell receptor (beta chain) was detected a few times. What it binds is unknown. The sample is drawn from a study of OX40 agonist ivuxolimab in advanced cancers. Study-wide findings and caveats: Among the least clonally expanded were partial responders at 0.1-3.0 mg/kg.

The CDR3 has 11 residues. V shed 8 bases and J shed 4 bases, with 8 bases lying between them. CDR1 is MDHEN, CDR2 SYDVKM, per germline. Assay: immunoSEQ multiplex PCR; the TCRdb copy retains only in-frame clones and omits some. The sample holds tens of thousands of clones, about 88% seen once. The TCR originated in an adult with an advanced solid tumor such as melanoma, head and neck, liver or kidney cancer. The chain recombines TRBV28 with TRBJ1-2; D gene unclear. The material sequenced was CD4+ or CD8+ T cells sorted from blood, taken in a trial of the OX40 agonist ivuxolimab. The CDR3 loop reads CASYAVYGYTF. CDR3 coding DNA: TGTGCCAGCTACGCAGTCTATGGCTACACCTTC.